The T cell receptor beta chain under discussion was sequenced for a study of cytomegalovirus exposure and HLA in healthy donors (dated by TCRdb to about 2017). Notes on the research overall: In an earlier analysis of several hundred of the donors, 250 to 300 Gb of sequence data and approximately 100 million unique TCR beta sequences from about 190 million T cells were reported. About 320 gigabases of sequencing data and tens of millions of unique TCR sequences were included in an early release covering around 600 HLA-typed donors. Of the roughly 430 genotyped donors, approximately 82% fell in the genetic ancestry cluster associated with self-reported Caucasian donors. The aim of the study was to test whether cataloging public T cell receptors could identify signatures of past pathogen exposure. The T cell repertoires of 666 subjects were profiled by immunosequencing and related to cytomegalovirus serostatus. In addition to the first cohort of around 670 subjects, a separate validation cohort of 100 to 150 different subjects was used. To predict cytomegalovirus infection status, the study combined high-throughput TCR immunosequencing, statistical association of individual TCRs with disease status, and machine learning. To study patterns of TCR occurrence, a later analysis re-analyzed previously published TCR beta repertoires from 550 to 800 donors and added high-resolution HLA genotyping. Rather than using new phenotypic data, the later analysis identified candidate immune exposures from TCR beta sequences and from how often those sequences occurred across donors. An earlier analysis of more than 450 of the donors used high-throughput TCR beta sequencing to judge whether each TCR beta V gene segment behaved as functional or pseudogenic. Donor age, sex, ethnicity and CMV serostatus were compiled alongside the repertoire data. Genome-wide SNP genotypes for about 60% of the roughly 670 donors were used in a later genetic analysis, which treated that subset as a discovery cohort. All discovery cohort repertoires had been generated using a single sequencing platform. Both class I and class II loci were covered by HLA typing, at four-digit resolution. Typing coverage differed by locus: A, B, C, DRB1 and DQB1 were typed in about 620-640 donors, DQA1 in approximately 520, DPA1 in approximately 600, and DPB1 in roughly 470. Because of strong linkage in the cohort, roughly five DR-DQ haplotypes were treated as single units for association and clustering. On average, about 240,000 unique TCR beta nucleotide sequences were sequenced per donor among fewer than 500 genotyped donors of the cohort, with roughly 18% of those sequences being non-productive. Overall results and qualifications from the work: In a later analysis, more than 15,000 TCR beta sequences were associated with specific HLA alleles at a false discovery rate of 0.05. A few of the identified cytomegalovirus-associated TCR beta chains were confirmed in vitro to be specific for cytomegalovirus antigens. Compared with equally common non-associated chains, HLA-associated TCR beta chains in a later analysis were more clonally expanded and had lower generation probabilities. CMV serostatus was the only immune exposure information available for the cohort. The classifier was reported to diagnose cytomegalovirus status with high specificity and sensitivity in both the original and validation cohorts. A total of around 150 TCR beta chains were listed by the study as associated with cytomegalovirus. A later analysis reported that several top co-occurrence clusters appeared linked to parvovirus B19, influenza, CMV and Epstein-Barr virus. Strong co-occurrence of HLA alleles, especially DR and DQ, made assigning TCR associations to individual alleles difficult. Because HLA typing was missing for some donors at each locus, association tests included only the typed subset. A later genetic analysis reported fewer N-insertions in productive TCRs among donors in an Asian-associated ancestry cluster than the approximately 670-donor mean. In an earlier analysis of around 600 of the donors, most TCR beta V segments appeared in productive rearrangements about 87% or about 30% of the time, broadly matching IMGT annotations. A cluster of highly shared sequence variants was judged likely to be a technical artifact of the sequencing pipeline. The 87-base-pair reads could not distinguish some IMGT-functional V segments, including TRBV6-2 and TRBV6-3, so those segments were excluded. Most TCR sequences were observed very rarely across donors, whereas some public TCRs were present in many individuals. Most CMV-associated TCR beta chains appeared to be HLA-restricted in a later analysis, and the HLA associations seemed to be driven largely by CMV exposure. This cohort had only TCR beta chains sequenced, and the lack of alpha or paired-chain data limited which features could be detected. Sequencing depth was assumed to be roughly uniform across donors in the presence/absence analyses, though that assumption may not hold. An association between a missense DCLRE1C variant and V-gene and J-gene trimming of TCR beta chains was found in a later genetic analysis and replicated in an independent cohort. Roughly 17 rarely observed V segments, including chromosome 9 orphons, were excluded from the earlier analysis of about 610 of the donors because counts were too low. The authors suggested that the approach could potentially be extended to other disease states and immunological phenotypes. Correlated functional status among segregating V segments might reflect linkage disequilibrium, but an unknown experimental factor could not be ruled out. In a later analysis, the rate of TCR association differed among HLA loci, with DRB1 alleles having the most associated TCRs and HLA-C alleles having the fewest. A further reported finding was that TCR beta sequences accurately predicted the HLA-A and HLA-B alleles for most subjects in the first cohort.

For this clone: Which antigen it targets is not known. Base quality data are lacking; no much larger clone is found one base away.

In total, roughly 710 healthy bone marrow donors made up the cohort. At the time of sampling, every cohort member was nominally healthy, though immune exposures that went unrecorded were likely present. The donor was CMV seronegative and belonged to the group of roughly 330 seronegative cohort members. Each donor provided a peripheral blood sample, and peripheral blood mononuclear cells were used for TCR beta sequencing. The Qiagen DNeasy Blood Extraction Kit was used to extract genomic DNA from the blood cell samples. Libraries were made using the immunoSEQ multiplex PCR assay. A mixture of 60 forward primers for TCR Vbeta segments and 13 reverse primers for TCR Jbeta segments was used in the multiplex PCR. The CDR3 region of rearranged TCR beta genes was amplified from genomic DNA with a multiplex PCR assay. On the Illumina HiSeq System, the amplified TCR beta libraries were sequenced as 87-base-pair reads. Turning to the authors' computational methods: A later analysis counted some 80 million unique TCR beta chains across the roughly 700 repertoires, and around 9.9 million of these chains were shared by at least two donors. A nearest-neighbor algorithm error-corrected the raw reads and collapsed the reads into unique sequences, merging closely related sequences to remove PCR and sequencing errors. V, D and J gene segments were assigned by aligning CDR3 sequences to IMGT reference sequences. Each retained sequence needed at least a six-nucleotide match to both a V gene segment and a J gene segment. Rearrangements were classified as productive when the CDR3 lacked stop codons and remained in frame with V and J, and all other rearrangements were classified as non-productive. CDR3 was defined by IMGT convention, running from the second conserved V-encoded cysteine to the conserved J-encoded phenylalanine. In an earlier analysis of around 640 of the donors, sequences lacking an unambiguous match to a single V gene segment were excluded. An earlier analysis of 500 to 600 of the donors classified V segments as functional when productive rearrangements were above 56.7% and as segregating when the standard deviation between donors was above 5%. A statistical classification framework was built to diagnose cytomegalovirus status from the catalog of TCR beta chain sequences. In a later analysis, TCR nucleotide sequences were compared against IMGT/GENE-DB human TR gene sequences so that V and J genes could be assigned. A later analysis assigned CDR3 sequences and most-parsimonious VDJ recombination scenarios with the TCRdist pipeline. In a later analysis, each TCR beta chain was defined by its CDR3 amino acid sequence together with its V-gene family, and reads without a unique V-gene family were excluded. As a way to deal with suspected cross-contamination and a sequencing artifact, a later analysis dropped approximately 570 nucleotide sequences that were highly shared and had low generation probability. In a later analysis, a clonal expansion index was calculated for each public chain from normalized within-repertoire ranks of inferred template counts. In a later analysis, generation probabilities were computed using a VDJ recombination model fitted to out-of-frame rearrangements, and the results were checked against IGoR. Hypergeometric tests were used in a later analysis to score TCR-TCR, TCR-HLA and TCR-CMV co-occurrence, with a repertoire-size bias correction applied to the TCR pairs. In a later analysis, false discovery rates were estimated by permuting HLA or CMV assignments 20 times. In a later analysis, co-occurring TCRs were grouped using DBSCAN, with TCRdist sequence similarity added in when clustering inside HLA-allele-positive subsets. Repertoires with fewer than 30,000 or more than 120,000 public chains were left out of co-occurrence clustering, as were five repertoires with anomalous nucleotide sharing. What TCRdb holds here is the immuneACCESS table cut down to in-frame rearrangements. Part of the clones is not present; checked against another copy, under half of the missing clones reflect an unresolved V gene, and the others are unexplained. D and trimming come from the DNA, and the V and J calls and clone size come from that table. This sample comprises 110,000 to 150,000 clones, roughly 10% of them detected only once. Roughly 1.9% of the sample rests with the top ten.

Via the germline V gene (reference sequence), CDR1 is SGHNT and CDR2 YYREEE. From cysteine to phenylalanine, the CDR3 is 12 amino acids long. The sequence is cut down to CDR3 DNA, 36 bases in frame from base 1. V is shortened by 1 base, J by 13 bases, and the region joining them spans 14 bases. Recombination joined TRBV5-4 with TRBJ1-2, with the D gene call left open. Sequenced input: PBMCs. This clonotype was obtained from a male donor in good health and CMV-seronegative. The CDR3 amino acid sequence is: CASSLSGLRPTF. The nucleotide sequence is TGTGCCAGCAGCTTGAGCGGTCTTCGCCCCACCTTC.